These 32 T cell receptor beta chains were all obtained from the same sample, sequenced in a study of T cell responses to AZD1222 COVID-19 vaccine. Method: immunoSEQ multiplex PCR; TCRdb's copy keeps in-frame clones and lacks some. The sample holds about 200,000 clones; over 85% are singletons and the top ten take 3.6%. Sequenced here: peripheral blood, sampled 28 days after the second dose of the MenACWY control vaccine. The receptors were sampled from an adult who received the MenACWY meningococcal vaccine as a control.

Written as DNA, the CDR3 is TGTGCCGCAAGTCAGGGGTACTATAATTCACCCCTCCACTTT. Encoded protein: CAASQGYYNSPLHF. The chain couples TRBV28 to TRBJ1-6; D perhaps matches TRBD1 (6 bases). The CDR3 extends over 14 amino acids. Trimming stripped 11 bases from V and 3 bases from J, with 14 bases between. Germline CDR1 is MDHEN and CDR2 is SYDVKM. Full variable domain (missing parts from reference TRBV28 and TRBJ1-6): DVKVTQSSRYLVKRTGEKVFLECVQDMDHENMFWYRQDPGLGLRLIYFSYDVKMKEKGDIPEGYSVSREKKERFSLILESASTNQTSMYLCAASQGYYNSPLHFGNGTRLTVT.

This clone appeared once. V and J are TRBV7-2 and TRBJ2-2; D not resolved. The ends were cut back, 5 bases at V and 3 bases at J, with 7 bases in the middle. The CDR3 sequence is 13 residues long. CDR1 and CDR2 (germline): SGHTA, FQGNSA. In DNA form, the CDR3 reads TGTGCCAGCAGCGTTAGCTACACCGGGGAGCTGTTTTTT. As protein: CASSVSYTGELFF. The entire variable domain, with the rest obtained from reference TRBV7-2 and TRBJ2-2, is as follows: GAGVSQSPSNKVTEKGKDVELRCDPISGHTALYWYRQSLGQGLEFLIYFQGNSAPDKSGLPSDRFSAERTGGSVSTLTIQRTQQEDSAVYLCASSVSYTGELFFGEGSRLTVL.

The rearrangement joins TRBV9 to TRBJ1-6, with 10 bases matching TRBD1. V lost 3 bases and J lost 8; bases outside the gene matches: 8. Germline lookup yields CDR1 SGDLS and CDR2 YYNGEE. There are 16 residues in the CDR3. CDR3 loop: CASSAGPGQGYSPLHF. CDR3 coding DNA: TGTGCCAGCAGCGCGGGACCGGGACAGGGGTATTCACCCCTCCACTTT. The variable domain in full, completed from reference TRBV9 and TRBJ1-6, reads DSGVTQTPKHLITATGQRVTLRCSPRSGDLSVYWYQQSLDQGLQFLIQYYNGEERAKGNILERFSAQQFPDLHSELNLSSLELGDSALYFCASSAGPGQGYSPLHFGNGTRLTVT.

The V call is TRBV28, the J call TRBJ2-1, with 7 bases that match TRBD1. The CDR3 runs to 14 residues. Trimming took 5 bases from V and 3 from J; bases not matched to a gene: 4. Germline CDR1 MDHEN, CDR2 SYDVKM. In DNA form, the CDR3 reads TGTGCCAGCAGTGCCGGGACAGTCTACAATGAGCAGTTCTTC. It yields the protein CASSAGTVYNEQFF.

This clone was seen only a few times. J is TRBJ2-2 and V is TRBV7-9; D is unclear. Germline V gene lookup returns CDR1 SEHNR and CDR2 FQNEAQ (reference sequence). V lost 3 bases and J lost 8, with 10 bases in between. The CDR3 runs 13 residues. The chain's CDR3 is CASSFSEMGELFF. CDR3 bases: TGTGCCAGCAGCTTTTCAGAGATGGGGGAGCTGTTTTTT. The full variable domain, with the rest looked up from reference TRBV7-9 and TRBJ2-2, is DTGVSQNPRHKITKRGQNVTFRCDPISEHNRLYWYRQTLGQGPEFLTYFQNEAQLEKSRLLSDRFSAERPKGSFSTLEIQRTEQGDSAMYLCASSFSEMGELFFGEGSRLTVL.

The rearrangement uses TRBV9 and TRBJ1-6; 8 bases align to TRBD1. The CDR3 consists of 16 residues. Trimming took 0 bases from V and 14 from J; bases not matched to a gene: 13. Germline V gene lookup returns CDR1 SGDLS and CDR2 YYNGEE. The CDR3 spells CASSVVTGGSSWALHF. The CDR3, as DNA: TGTGCCAGCAGCGTAGTCACAGGGGGATCCAGTTGGGCCCTCCACTTT.

The rearrangement links TRBV27 to TRBJ2-1; no clear D. There are 11 residues in the CDR3. CDR1 and CDR2 from the germline V gene are MNHEY and SMNVEV (reference sequence). Trimming took 11 bases from V and 8 from J, leaving 13 bases between them. The CDR3 spells CAVLGLYEQFF. In DNA form, the CDR3 reads TGTGCCGTGCTCGGGCTCTATGAGCAGTTCTTC.

V and J are TRBV27 and TRBJ2-1; 7 positions match TRBD1. The CDR3 sequence is 14 residues long. The V segment lost 5 bases and the J segment 6 bases; nucleotides outside the gene matches: 7. From germline, CDR1 is MNHEY and CDR2 SMNVEV (reference sequence). The CDR3 region has the DNA TGTGCCAGCAGTCCCTGGGGACAGCCCAATGAGCAGTTCTTC. As protein: CASSPWGQPNEQFF.

This chain links TRBV7-2 with TRBJ1-5; a possible D gene is TRBD1 (6 bases). Trimming took off 3 bases at V and 0 bases at J, with 18 bases between the two ends. The germline gives CDR1 SGHTA, CDR2 FQGNSA. CDR3 size: 18 residues. CDR3 residues: CASSFTGLSPYSNQPQHF. The CDR3 DNA reads as TGTGCCAGCAGCTTTACAGGGCTCTCCCCTTATAGCAATCAGCCCCAGCATTTT.

The V gene is TRBV10-3, the J gene TRBJ2-7; D remains ambiguous. CDR3 size: 12 residues. The germline V and J ends were trimmed by 0 bases and 5 bases, with 5 bases remaining between them. Germline V gives CDR1 ENHRY, CDR2 SYGVKD. The CDR3 nucleotides are TGTGCCATCAGTGAGTCCCTCCACGAGCAGTACTTC. It specifies CAISESLHEQYF.

This rearrangement joins TRBV5-4 to TRBJ2-3, with TRBD1 identical over 8 bases. This CDR3 contains 15 residues. Trimming cost V 0 bases and J 3 bases; bases outside gene matches: 3. Germline-derived CDR1 and CDR2 are SGHNT and YYREEE (reference sequence). CDR3 nucleotides: TGTGCCAGCAGCTTGGACAGGGGGAAAACAGATACGCAGTATTTT. Translating it yields CASSLDRGKTDTQYF.

This chain connects TRBV18 to TRBJ1-1; maybe TRBD1 (6 bases). The CDR3 is made up of 15 amino acids. Between the trimmed V and J ends, which lost 6 bases and 6 bases, there was a span of 20 bases. The germline V gene encodes CDR1 KGHSH and CDR2 LQKENI. The CDR3 loop is CASSQLGGRLAEAFF. The CDR3 DNA reads as TGTGCCAGCTCTCAGTTAGGGGGGCGGCTCGCTGAAGCTTTCTTT.

The V call is TRBV30, the J call TRBJ2-4, with 9 positions matching TRBD2. Trimming cost V 1 base and J 9 bases; bases outside gene matches: 7. This CDR3 spans 14 amino acids. From germline, CDR1 is GTSNPN and CDR2 SVGIG (reference sequence). CDR3 in amino acids: CAWSALAGIGIQYF. The CDR3 DNA sequence: TGTGCCTGGAGTGCGCTAGCGGGAATTGGCATTCAGTACTTC.

The chain uses TRBV7-2 and TRBJ1-5; 7 bases line up with TRBD1. Germline CDR1 reads SGHTA; CDR2 reads FQGNSA. The CDR3 contains 15 residues. The V and J ends lost 1 base and 2 bases, in that order; junction bases with no gene match: 2. CDR3 sequence reads: CASSLVGQGNQPQHF. The CDR3 region has the DNA TGTGCCAGCAGCTTAGTTGGACAGGGCAATCAGCCCCAGCATTTT. The full variable domain, completed using reference TRBV7-2 and TRBJ1-5, is GAGVSQSPSNKVTEKGKDVELRCDPISGHTALYWYRQSLGQGLEFLIYFQGNSAPDKSGLPSDRFSAERTGGSVSTLTIQRTQQEDSAVYLCASSLVGQGNQPQHFGDGTRLSIL.

The chain recombines TRBV7-2 with TRBJ2-3; 7 bases line up with TRBD2. Germline trimming cut 1 base from V and 4 bases from J; bases unmatched to any gene: 5. CDR3 length equals 15 residues. Germline CDR1 and CDR2: SGHTA and FQGNSA. In DNA, the CDR3 is TGTGCCAGCAGCTTAGGGGGGGGAGACCCAGATACGCAGTATTTT. It specifies CASSLGGGDPDTQYF.

The genes are TRBV3-1 (or the pseudogene TRBV3-2) and TRBJ2-3; 9 bases match TRBD2. V trimming: 1 base; J trimming: 1 base; junction bases outside the gene matches: 9. The CDR3 length is 18 residues. From germline, CDR1 is LGHDT and CDR2 YNNKEL (reference sequence). CDR3 bases: TGTGCCAGCAGCCAAGTGTTAGCGGGAGAATCAGGCACAGATACGCAGTATTTT. It specifies CASSQVLAGESGTDTQYF.

The rearrangement links TRBV3-1 (or the pseudogene TRBV3-2) to TRBJ2-7; tentatively, D is TRBD1 (6 bases). The length of the CDR3 is 15 residues. CDR1 LGHDT and CDR2 YNNKEL come from the germline V gene (reference sequence). V dropped 2 bases and J dropped 5 bases, with 16 bases sitting between them. Here the CDR3 reads CASSQNSGAWDEQYF. For the CDR3, the DNA is TGTGCCAGCAGCCAAAATTCAGGGGCGTGGGACGAGCAGTACTTC.

This chain uses TRBV7-8 with TRBJ2-1; tentatively, D is TRBD1 (6 bases). The CDR3 covers 15 residues. The germline CDR1 and CDR2 sequences are SGHVS and FQNEAQ. V lost 0 bases and J 2 bases, leaving 8 bases between the germline ends. The DNA of the CDR3 is TGTGCCAGCAGCTTAGCGCGGACAGCCTACAATGAGCAGTTCTTC. This codes for CASSLARTAYNEQFF.

This clone was observed a single time. The J gene is TRBJ1-1, the V gene TRBV24-1; 7 bases match TRBD1. Germline CDR1 KGHDR, CDR2 SFDVKD. This CDR3 region has 12 residues. J lost 11 bases, V lost 4 bases, and 6 bases had no gene match. CDR3 sequence reads: CATSETGRRAFF. The CDR3 DNA reads as TGTGCCACCAGTGAGACAGGGAGAAGGGCTTTCTTT.

The chain employs TRBV4-2 and TRBJ1-4; TRBD1 is a possible D gene (6 bases). Germline V CDR1 and CDR2: LGHNA, YNFKEQ. This CDR3 spans 15 amino acids. V was shortened by 6 bases and J by 0 bases, with 11 bases between the two germline ends. CDR3 loop: CASRGAATTNEKLFF. DNA for the CDR3: TGTGCCAGCAGGGGGGCCGCAACAACTAATGAAAAACTGTTTTTT.

This chain links TRBV5-1 with TRBJ2-1, with D possibly being TRBD1 or TRBD2 (6 bases each). Germline V gene sequence: CDR1 SGHRS, CDR2 YFSETQ. V lost 4 bases and J 0 bases, leaving 14 bases between the germline ends. The CDR3 totals 16 residues. In DNA, the CDR3 is TGCGCCAGCAGCCCCGGGGGCCTAGGCTCCTACAATGAGCAGTTCTTC. It encodes CASSPGGLGSYNEQFF.

The chain joins TRBV27 to TRBJ2-7; 7 bases agree with TRBD1. This CDR3 spans 14 amino acids. CDR1 is MNHEY and CDR2 is SMNVEV in the germline V gene (reference sequence). The V gene end was trimmed by 5 bases and the J gene end by 2 bases; junction bases not matched to a gene: 6. The chain's CDR3 is CASSPWTGPYEQYF. In DNA form, the CDR3 reads TGTGCCAGCAGTCCCTGGACAGGCCCCTACGAGCAGTACTTC.

The genes are TRBV7-9 and TRBJ2-7; no definite D call. Per germline, CDR1 SEHNR and CDR2 FQNEAQ (reference sequence). The CDR3 covers 14 residues. V lost 4 bases and J lost 5, with 15 bases in between. The chain's CDR3 is CASSYVGLVDEQYF. The CDR3 DNA is TGTGCCAGCAGCTACGTCGGGCTAGTAGACGAGCAGTACTTC.

V usage is TRBV3-1 (or the pseudogene TRBV3-2) and J usage is TRBJ1-3, with 9 positions matching TRBD1. This CDR3 comprises 16 residues. V shed 3 bases, J shed 2 bases, and the junction held 5 bases outside the gene matches. Germline V gene sequence: CDR1 LGHDT, CDR2 YNNKEL (reference sequence). CDR3 sequence: CASSHTGQGPGNTIYF. CDR3 bases: TGTGCCAGCAGCCACACGGGACAGGGTCCTGGAAACACCATATATTTT.

The chain recombines TRBV6-5 with TRBJ2-7, with 7 bases lining up with TRBD1. V lost 7 bases and J lost 0; bases outside the gene matches: 9. The CDR3 extends over 15 amino acids. Germline V lookup: CDR1 MNHEY, CDR2 SVGAGI. This CDR3 reads CASTPGTVLSYEQYF. The CDR3 region has the DNA TGTGCCAGCACCCCTGGGACAGTCCTCTCCTACGAGCAGTACTTC.

J is TRBJ2-7 and V is TRBV30, with D maybe TRBD2 (6 bases). This CDR3 spans 12 amino acids. From germline, CDR1 is GTSNPN and CDR2 SVGIG (reference sequence). Trimming left V 2 bases short and J 3 bases short, with 8 bases between. The CDR3 loop reads CAWSSGGYEQYF. CDR3 DNA sequence: TGTGCCTGGAGTTCCGGGGGCTACGAGCAGTACTTC.

J is TRBJ1-5 and V is TRBV12-3 or TRBV12-4; D gene uncertain. The V end lost 5 bases, the J end lost 9 bases, and 8 bases lay between the germline ends. The CDR3 extends over 11 amino acids. CDR3 in DNA: TGTGCCAGCAGTCTTCTGGGGCCCCAGCATTTT. Translating gives CASSLLGPQHF.

The genes are TRBV2 and TRBJ2-7; unclear D gene. This CDR3 region has 18 residues. Trimming took 5 bases from V and 2 from J, leaving 25 bases between them. Germline CDR1 and CDR2: SNHLY and FYNNEI. The CDR3 protein is CASSSSVLATRPPYEQYF. CDR3 nucleotide sequence: TGTGCCAGCAGTTCCTCCGTGCTGGCCACGAGGCCACCCTACGAGCAGTACTTC. Using reference TRBV2 and TRBJ2-7 for the parts outside the CDR3, the full variable domain is EPEVTQTPSHQVTQMGQEVILRCVPISNHLYFYWYRQILGQKVEFLVSFYNNEISEKSEIFDDQFSVERPDGSNFTLKIRSTKLEDSAMYFCASSSSVLATRPPYEQYFGPGTRLTVT.

This clone was detected only once. The genes are TRBV21-1 and TRBJ2-1; TRBD2, as called in the table, went unchecked against the DNA. TRBV21-1 is tagged as a pseudogene. The CDR3 is made up of 17 amino acids. The chain's CDR3 is CASSKDRTSGSRNEQFF. CDR3 coding DNA: TGTGCCAGCAGCAAAGATCGGACTAGCGGGAGCCGAAATGAGCAGTTCTTC.

This chain uses TRBV6-5 with TRBJ1-1; 8 bases fit TRBD1. CDR3 length: 14 residues. The germline V gene encodes CDR1 MNHEY and CDR2 SVGAGI. With V trimmed by 11 bases and J by 0 bases, 8 bases remained unmatched. The CDR3 protein is CAARQGPVNTEAFF. CDR3 coding DNA: TGTGCCGCTCGACAGGGGCCCGTGAACACTGAAGCTTTCTTT.

This clone turned up a few times. The gene calls are TRBV2 and TRBJ1-2, with D possibly being TRBD1 (6 bases). Per germline, CDR1 SNHLY and CDR2 FYNNEI. The CDR3 totals 13 residues. The V end was cut by 5 bases, the J end by 4 bases, with 11 bases between. This CDR3 reads CASSTGTRYGYTF. DNA of the CDR3: TGTGCCAGCAGTACAGGGACCCGCTATGGCTACACCTTC. Drawing the rest from reference TRBV2 and TRBJ1-2, the complete variable domain is EPEVTQTPSHQVTQMGQEVILRCVPISNHLYFYWYRQILGQKVEFLVSFYNNEISEKSEIFDDQFSVERPDGSNFTLKIRSTKLEDSAMYFCASSTGTRYGYTFGSGTRLTVV.

This chain links TRBV7-9 with TRBJ1-2; tentative D call: TRBD1 (5 bases). The CDR3 covers 14 residues. Deletions cut 1 base from V and 2 bases from J, with 8 bases between. The germline V gene has CDR1 SEHNR and CDR2 FQNEAQ (reference sequence). The CDR3 DNA reads as TGTGCCAGCAGCTTAGAAGGGGTAAACTATGGCTACACCTTC. Translated, it gives CASSLEGVNYGYTF.